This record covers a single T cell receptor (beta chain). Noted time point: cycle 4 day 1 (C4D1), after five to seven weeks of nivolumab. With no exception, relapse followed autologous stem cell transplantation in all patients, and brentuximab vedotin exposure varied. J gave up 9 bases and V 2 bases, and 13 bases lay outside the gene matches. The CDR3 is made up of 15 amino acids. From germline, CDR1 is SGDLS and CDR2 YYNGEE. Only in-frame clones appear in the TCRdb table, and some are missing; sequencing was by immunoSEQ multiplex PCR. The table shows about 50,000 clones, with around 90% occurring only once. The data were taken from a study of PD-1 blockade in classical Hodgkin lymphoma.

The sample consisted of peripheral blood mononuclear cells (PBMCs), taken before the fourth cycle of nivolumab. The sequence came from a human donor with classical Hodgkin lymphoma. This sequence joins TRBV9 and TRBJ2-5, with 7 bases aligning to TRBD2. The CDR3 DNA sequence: TGTGCCAGCAGCGTGGGAGGGACCGGGGTAGTGGCCCAGTACTTC. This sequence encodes CASSVGGTGVVAQYF.